This TCR beta chain was captured by sequencing in a study of T cell repertoires in ileal Crohn's disease. Study-level background: Around 40% were active smokers at surgery; median disease duration was 7.9 years. MI samples are biopsies from the surgical specimen's proximal margin.

Time point described: proximal margin of the surgical specimen (macroscopically non-inflamed). Sequenced by immunoSEQ multiplex PCR; TCRdb stores in-frame clones only, minus some. The data contain roughly 7,200 clones, about 73% of them singletons. This clonotype was sampled from an adult with Crohn's disease. Specimen: ileal tissue.

The CDR3 loop is CASGLVVGLAGLTDTQYF. The DNA for the CDR3 is TGTGCTAGTGGTTTGGTAGTAGGCCTTGCGGGGCTCACAGATACGCAGTATTTT. This chain links TRBV12-5 with TRBJ2-3; D possibly corresponds to TRBD2 (6 bases). The germline V and J ends were trimmed by 0 bases and 2 bases, with 18 bases remaining between them. CDR3 length: 18 residues. Germline CDR1 is LGHNT and CDR2 is FRNRAP.